This T cell receptor (beta chain) was identified in a study of spatial heterogeneity in lung cancer. The study's findings and limits: The number of expanded tumor alpha and beta chains correlated with mutation number.

Time point: sample taken at primary tumor resection. This clonotype appeared many times. Its antigen is not identified. V dropped 5 bases and J dropped 9 bases, with 11 bases sitting between them. The germline V gene encodes CDR1 LGHDT and CDR2 YNNKEL (reference sequence). CDR3 length equals 12 residues. Via MiXCR, TCRdb re-called the 5' RACE reads, giving one row per CDR3 protein. Of about 9,800 distinct CDR3 sequences in the sample, nearly 6.5% were seen once. The chain combines TRBV3-1 with TRBJ2-1; no clear D. The sample in question was lung tumor tissue, obtained at surgery. The sequence was collected from a male donor with early-stage non-small cell lung cancer. In nucleotides, the CDR3 is TGTGCCAGCAGCTTTCACTCCAGTGAGCAGTTCTTC. Amino acids: CASSFHSSEQFF.